The 9 T cell receptor beta chains below all came from one sample that was sequenced in a study of cytomegalovirus exposure and HLA in healthy donors (dated by TCRdb to 2015 to 2018). Preparation of the library involved the immunoSEQ multiplex PCR assay. The multiplex PCR relied on a mix of 60 forward primers for TCR Vbeta segments and 13 reverse primers for TCR Jbeta segments. TCRdb obtained this table from immuneACCESS and retained in-frame rearrangements with V and J assigned. These tables miss some clones; where compared with another copy, unresolved V genes account for less than half of the shortfall, and the remainder is unexplained. The table for this sample lists 100,000 to 150,000 clones; about 81% of them were counted only once. Approximately 1.1% of the sample belongs to the ten largest clones. Sequencing was done on a sample of PBMCs. These receptor sequences come from a woman under 40 in good health and CMV-seronegative.

Only a few counts were recorded for this clone. This rearrangement joins TRBV18 to TRBJ1-4; 10 nucleotides agree with TRBD1. CDR1 is KGHSH and CDR2 is LQKENI in the germline V gene. J lost 6 bases, V lost 6 bases, and 7 bases had no gene match. The CDR3 consists of 15 residues. In DNA, the CDR3 is TGTGCCAGCTCCGTTGACAGGGGGCCTGATGAAAAACTGTTTTTT. Translation: CASSVDRGPDEKLFF.

The chain employs TRBV23-1 and TRBJ1-1; TRBD1 aligns across 7 bases. TRBV23-1 is reported as an ORF; its role is uncertain. Losses at the gene ends were 4 bases for V and 1 base for J; bases not matched to a gene: 6. The CDR3 runs to 15 residues. CDR3 coding DNA: TGCGCCAGCAGTCGAGGGACAGCTGGGAACACTGAAGCTTTCTTT. It specifies CASSRGTAGNTEAFF.

CDR3 DNA: TGTGCCAGCAGCTGGACAGAAAGCAATCAGCCCCAGCATTTT. It encodes CASSWTESNQPQHF. This chain uses TRBV7-8 with TRBJ1-5; possibly TRBD1 for D (6 bases). Trimming took off 4 bases at V and 1 base at J, with 8 bases between the two ends. Germline CDR1 is SGHVS and CDR2 is FQNEAQ. The CDR3 is 14 residues long.

This clone turned up a few times. The chain joins TRBV5-1 to TRBJ2-2, with 9 positions matching TRBD2. V was clipped by 2 bases and J by 4 bases; unmatched bases: 6. This CDR3 has 16 residues. Looked up from germline, CDR1 is SGHRS and CDR2 is YFSETQ. The CDR3 sequence is CASSLQREVTTGELFF. Here the CDR3 DNA reads TGCGCCAGCAGCTTACAGCGGGAGGTAACCACCGGGGAGCTGTTTTTT. The full variable domain, completed using reference TRBV5-1 and TRBJ2-2, is KAGVTQTPRYLIKTRGQQVTLSCSPISGHRSVSWYQQTPGQGLQFLFEYFSETQRNKGNFPGRFSGRQFSNSRSEMNVSTLELGDSALYLCASSLQREVTTGELFFGEGSRLTVL.

CDR3: CASRPDRNYGYTF. In DNA, the CDR3 is TGTGCCAGCAGACCAGACAGAAACTATGGCTACACCTTC. The chain is built from TRBV6-1 and TRBJ1-2, with D perhaps matching TRBD1 (5 bases). Trimming shortened V by 6 bases and J by 2 bases, and 10 bases separated the two germline ends. Germline V gene lookup returns CDR1 MNHNS and CDR2 SASEGT. This CDR3 has 13 amino acids.

This chain uses TRBV27 with TRBJ1-2, with 10 bases that match TRBD1. J lost 5 bases, V lost 5 bases, and 8 bases had no gene match. Germline-derived CDR1 and CDR2 are MNHEY and SMNVEV (reference sequence). This CDR3 has 15 amino acids. The CDR3 protein is CASSGSGTGEYGYTF. Written as DNA, the CDR3 is TGTGCCAGCAGTGGATCCGGGACAGGGGAATATGGCTACACCTTC.

The J gene is TRBJ2-1, the V gene TRBV6-5, with 9 bases aligning to TRBD1. Germline lookup yields CDR1 MNHEY and CDR2 SVGAGI. The CDR3 is 14 amino acids. The J segment lost 7 bases and the V segment lost 6 bases, leaving 7 bases of the junction unmatched. CDR3: CASRRHRGRNEQFF. The CDR3 DNA is TGTGCCAGCAGACGCCACAGGGGGCGGAATGAGCAGTTCTTC.

The CDR3 region is CASSQERGTEAFF. DNA of the CDR3: TGCGCCAGCAGCCAAGAGAGAGGCACTGAAGCTTTCTTT. The genes are TRBV4-1 and TRBJ1-1, with no clear D. The CDR3 contains 13 residues. Trimming pared 0 bases from V and 4 bases from J, leaving 6 bases between. Germline CDR1 MGHRA, CDR2 YSYEKL.

This clone was picked up a small number of times. V gene TRBV7-6 combines with J gene TRBJ2-7, with 9 bases fitting TRBD1. Trimming at V came to 5 bases and at J to 4 bases, leaving 9 bases not matched to a gene. The germline gives CDR1 SGHVS, CDR2 FNYEAQ. The length of the CDR3 is 15 residues. The CDR3 loop reads CASSPGQGFRYEQYF. CDR3 sequence (DNA): TGTGCCAGCAGCCCCGGACAGGGGTTCCGGTACGAGCAGTACTTC.